This T cell receptor (beta chain) was sequenced in a study of response to subunit inactivated influenza vaccine. Germline CDR1 and CDR2: SGDLS and YYNGEE. The CDR3 runs to 16 residues. J was trimmed by 7 bases and V by 0 bases; bases with no gene match: 6. Overall study findings and caveats: The study's authors posited that every seasonal influenza vaccination enlists few new T cells.

On this clonotype itself: What it binds is unknown.

TCRdb re-called the RT-PCR reads through MiXCR, storing one row per CDR3 protein. Seen here are about 700,000 distinct CDR3 sequences, approximately 14% observed once, and the top ten hold 11%. The material sequenced was PBMCs from blood, taken 11 to 12 days after vaccination. The chain has TRBV9 and TRBJ2-1; 11 nucleotides match TRBD2. The TCR comes from a man in his fifties who received an inactivated influenza vaccine. The CDR3 is CASSVAGTSGINEQFF. The DNA of the CDR3 is TGTGCCAGCAGCGTAGCCGGGACTAGCGGAATAAATGAGCAGTTCTTC.